These 6 T cell receptor beta chains were sequenced from one sample in a study of spatial heterogeneity in lung cancer. Antigens for these TCRs are unknown. TCRdb processed the 5' RACE reads anew with MiXCR; each CDR3 protein has one entry. The repertoire holds some 2,500 distinct CDR3 sequences, 5% to 6% seen once, with 18% in the top ten. Time point here: sample taken at primary tumor resection. Findings and limits, study-wide: Higher tumor mutation counts went along with higher counts of expanded intratumoral alpha and beta TCRs.

This sample comprised lung tumor tissue, obtained at surgery. The receptors stem from a male donor with early-stage non-small cell lung cancer.

This clonotype was counted at least ten times. Since the library was made to target alpha chains, this beta chain is a stray read and its abundance is not meaningful. The chain combines TRBV3-1 with TRBJ1-4; D unclear. CDR3 length: 17 amino acids. The V gene lost 0 bases and the J gene lost 1 base, with 12 bases spanning the gap. Germline V gives CDR1 LGHDT, CDR2 YNNKEL (reference sequence). CDR3 sequence: CASSQDLEQLTNEKLFF. For the CDR3, the DNA is TGTGCCAGCAGCCAAGATTTGGAGCAGCTAACTAATGAAAAACTGTTTTTT.

Relative to its sample, this clonotype is medium-sized. The library was designed around alpha chains, so this beta chain is a stray read whose abundance carries little weight. This chain uses TRBV2 with TRBJ2-1, with 11 bases identical to TRBD2. The CDR3 has 15 amino acids. The trim removed 6 bases at V and 3 bases at J, leaving 4 bases unmatched. CDR1 SNHLY and CDR2 FYNNEI come from the germline V gene. The CDR3 sequence is CASRPLAGDYNEQFF. CDR3 nucleotides: TGTGCCAGCAGGCCACTAGCGGGGGACTACAATGAGCAGTTCTTC.

In its sample, this clonotype was seen many times. The library was designed around alpha chains, so this beta chain is a stray read whose abundance carries little weight. This chain uses TRBV9 with TRBJ2-5, with 14 nucleotides matching TRBD2. The CDR3 sequence is 17 residues long. The J segment lost 1 base and the V segment lost 4 bases, leaving 6 bases of the junction unmatched. Looked up from germline, CDR1 is SGDLS and CDR2 is YYNGEE. The DNA for the CDR3 is TGTGCCAGCAGCCCCGGGACTAGCGGGGGCCTCCAAGAGACCCAGTACTTC. It specifies CASSPGTSGGLQETQYF.

By share of the sample, this clonotype is medium-sized. The library was designed around alpha chains, so this beta chain is a stray read whose abundance carries little weight. V and J are TRBV6-1 and TRBJ2-2; the D gene is possibly TRBD2 (6 bases). V shed 6 bases and J shed 2 bases, with 10 bases lying between them. Germline CDR1 MNHNS, CDR2 SASEGT. This CDR3 comprises 14 residues. The CDR3 reads CASSALANTGELFF. CDR3 DNA: TGTGCCAGCAGCGCACTAGCTAACACCGGGGAGCTGTTTTTT.

This clonotype was counted at least ten times. Little can be read into the size of this beta chain, an off-target read in a library designed for alpha chains. The chain recombines TRBV7-2 with TRBJ2-5; 7 bases are a match to TRBD2. The germline V gene encodes CDR1 SGHTA and CDR2 FQGNSA. The junction had 6 bases not matched to a gene; V was cut back by 6 bases and J by 2 bases. There are 14 residues in the CDR3. The CDR3 DNA sequence: TGTGCCAGCAGGCTGTTGGGGGGGCAAGAGACCCAGTACTTC. Amino acids: CASRLLGGQETQYF.

In its sample, this clonotype ranks as medium-sized (0.01 to 0.1%). The library was built for alpha chains, so this beta chain is an off-target read and its size means little. V is TRBV5-1 and J is TRBJ2-3; no firm D call. The CDR3 totals 18 residues. CDR1 is SGHRS and CDR2 is YFSETQ in the germline V gene. Trimming removed 0 bases from V and 1 base from J, with 18 bases in between. CDR3 DNA: TGCGCCAGCAGCTTGGTGCCGCCTGGACCTTTACGCACAGATACGCAGTATTTT. Residues: CASSLVPPGPLRTDTQYF.